What follows are 31 T cell receptor beta chains derived from one specimen sequenced in a study of CD8 T cells in ankylosing spondylitis. For these TCRs, the target antigens are not known. TCRdb passed the 5' RACE reads through MiXCR, listing each CDR3 protein once. The repertoire holds more than 400,000 distinct CDR3 sequences, with 5.3% as singletons. Study observations and caveats: Among TCR beta sequences, a motif of fewer than 10 highly homologous variants appeared characteristic of ankylosing spondylitis blood.

The sequencing sample was made of blood, either unsorted or a sorted T cell fraction (not recorded which). These receptors all stem from a male donor with ankylosing spondylitis.

The table lists this clonotype with many counts. The J gene is TRBJ1-5, the V gene TRBV20-1, with D possibly TRBD1 on 6 matching bases. Trimming took 8 bases from V and 6 from J, leaving 17 bases between them. CDR1 is DFQATT, CDR2 SNEGSKA, per germline (reference sequence). This CDR3 spans 13 amino acids. CDR3 residues: CSIQGTAGQPQHF. CDR3 coding DNA: TGCAGTATACAGGGAACGGCAGGTCAGCCCCAGCATTTT.

This chain uses TRBV4-3 with TRBJ2-3, with D possibly matching TRBD2 (6 bases). V was cut by 2 bases and J by 6 bases, with 12 bases left in between. CDR1 and CDR2 (germline): LGHNA, YSLEER. This CDR3 has 14 residues. Here the CDR3 DNA reads TGCGCCAGCAGCCAACTTGGGAGGACCGATACGCAGTATTTT. It yields the protein CASSQLGRTDTQYF.

Notes on this clonotype: Since a much larger clone is just one base distant, this may be a read error. The chain employs TRBV7-2 and TRBJ1-6, with unresolved D. There are 14 residues in the CDR3. V shed 3 bases and J shed 11 bases, with 14 bases lying between them. CDR1 and CDR2 (germline): SGHTA, FQGNSA. The CDR3 here is CASSFGVGDTPLHF. Written as DNA, the CDR3 is TGTGCCAGCAGCTTCGGGGTAGGAGACACACCCCTCCACTTT.

This clonotype was picked up many times. The chain employs TRBV5-1 and TRBJ1-1; no reliable D call. Trimming removed 5 bases from V and 3 bases from J, with 17 bases in between. The CDR3 covers 15 residues. Germline V gene sequence: CDR1 SGHRS, CDR2 YFSETQ. The CDR3 sequence: CASSPAPGRHTEAFF. The CDR3 DNA reads TGCGCCAGCAGTCCCGCCCCGGGGAGACACACTGAAGCTTTCTTT.

Many counts were recorded for this clonotype. The chain links TRBV6-1 to TRBJ1-4, with 9 bases fitting TRBD1. The CDR3 spans 15 residues. The trim removed 8 bases at V and 10 bases at J, leaving 14 bases unmatched. Germline CDR1 reads MNHNS; CDR2 reads SASEGT. CDR3 DNA: TGTGCCAGCGGCGTGACAGGGGGTGAGGTCGGAAAACTGTTTTTT. As protein: CASGVTGGEVGKLFF.

This clonotype was found many times. The chain couples TRBV4-1 to TRBJ2-1; 7 bases fit TRBD2. The germline V gene encodes CDR1 MGHRA and CDR2 YSYEKL. This CDR3 has 18 residues. The V segment lost 1 base and the J segment 10 bases; nucleotides outside the gene matches: 19. Written as DNA, the CDR3 is TGCGCCAGCAGCCAAGTGGAACTGATAGGACTAGTAAGGAAGGAGCAGTTCTTC. Its protein is CASSQVELIGLVRKEQFF.

This clonotype came up many times. This rearrangement joins TRBV5-1 to TRBJ2-1; D could derive from TRBD1 or TRBD2 (5 bases each). V was shortened by 3 bases and J by 7 bases, with 17 bases between the two germline ends. Germline CDR1 and CDR2: SGHRS and YFSETQ. The CDR3 spans 15 residues. The CDR3 spells CASSSLAVGENEQFF. CDR3 in DNA: TGCGCCAGCAGCTCGTTGGCGGTGGGGGAAAATGAGCAGTTCTTC.

This clonotype was counted at least ten times. The rearrangement joins TRBV9 to TRBJ1-4, with 7 bases fitting TRBD1. Unmatched junction bases numbered 8, after V lost 4 bases and J lost 11 bases. Germline V gene lookup returns CDR1 SGDLS and CDR2 YYNGEE. This CDR3 is built from 13 residues. CDR3 in DNA: TGTGCCAGCAGCCCGCCGGCAGGGGGTAAACTGTTTTTT. Protein: CASSPPAGGKLFF.

This clonotype was detected ten times or more. The rearrangement uses TRBV28 and TRBJ2-3; tentative D call: TRBD2 (7 bases). The V gene lost 10 bases and the J gene lost 1 base, with 12 bases spanning the gap. Germline V CDR1 and CDR2: MDHEN, SYDVKM. This CDR3 has 13 residues. DNA of the CDR3: TGTGCCACCCGGGGGGCTGGCACAGATACGCAGTATTTT. Amino acid sequence: CATRGAGTDTQYF. Based on the CDR3 plus reference TRBV28 and TRBJ2-3, the full variable domain is DVKVTQSSRYLVKRTGEKVFLECVQDMDHENMFWYRQDPGLGLRLIYFSYDVKMKEKGDIPEGYSVSREKKERFSLILESASTNQTSMYLCATRGAGTDTQYFGPGTRLTVL.

This clonotype was seen repeatedly, ten times or more. V usage is TRBV9 and J usage is TRBJ1-4; 7 bases match TRBD1. With V trimmed by 4 bases and J by 8 bases, 8 bases remained unmatched. Looked up from germline, CDR1 is SGDLS and CDR2 is YYNGEE. The CDR3 sequence is 14 residues long. CDR3 protein: CASSTTGQGEKLFF. CDR3 DNA: TGTGCCAGCAGCACGACAGGGCAAGGGGAAAAACTGTTTTTT.

This clonotype has ten or more counts. The chain joins TRBV18 to TRBJ1-2, with 8 bases matching TRBD1. CDR1 is KGHSH and CDR2 is LQKENI in the germline V gene. This CDR3 region has 13 residues. V lost 4 bases, J lost 7 bases, and 5 bases stayed unmatched. The CDR3 spells CASSQGTGLGYTF. The CDR3, as DNA: TGTGCCAGCTCACAAGGGACAGGACTTGGCTACACCTTC.

The table lists this clonotype with many counts. This chain links TRBV20-1 with TRBJ1-1; D is ambiguous. Germline V gene lookup returns CDR1 DFQATT and CDR2 SNEGSKA (reference sequence). V was trimmed by 0 bases and J by 1 base, leaving 9 bases between them. The CDR3 is 14 residues long. CDR3 DNA: TGCAGTGCTAGAGATGGCTTTAGGAACACTGAAGCTTTCTTT. Its protein product is CSARDGFRNTEAFF.

This sequence joins TRBV20-1 and TRBJ1-1; the match to TRBD1 covers 8 bases. The V gene end was trimmed by 6 bases and the J gene end by 5 bases; junction bases not matched to a gene: 14. The CDR3 sequence is 15 residues long. The V gene's germline CDR1 is DFQATT and CDR2 SNEGSKA (reference sequence). The CDR3 spells CSAHSSRGRGTEAFF. DNA of the CDR3: TGCAGTGCCCACAGTTCCAGGGGGCGAGGGACTGAAGCTTTCTTT.

This clonotype was observed many times. The chain links TRBV28 to TRBJ2-1; TRBD1 matches 7 bases. This CDR3 is 15 amino acids long. The germline V gene has CDR1 MDHEN and CDR2 SYDVKM. V gave up 6 bases and J gave up 4 bases; unmatched junction bases: 9. This chain's CDR3 is CASSLGQVVYNEQFF. CDR3 bases: TGTGCCAGCAGCCTAGGACAGGTTGTTTACAATGAGCAGTTCTTC.

This clonotype was detected ten times or more. The rearrangement uses TRBV9 and TRBJ2-1, with TRBD1 matching over 8 bases. V lost 2 bases, J lost 9 bases, and 10 bases stayed unmatched. CDR3 length: 15 amino acids. The germline CDR1 and CDR2 sequences are SGDLS and YYNGEE. This CDR3 reads CASSVDRGSSGEQFF. The DNA for the CDR3 is TGTGCCAGCAGCGTTGACAGGGGCTCTAGTGGTGAGCAGTTCTTC.

This clonotype was recorded at least ten times. The chain recombines TRBV11-2 with TRBJ2-1; a weak D match, TRBD1 (5 bases). The CDR3 length is 14 residues. Trimming left V 5 bases short and J 5 bases short, with 13 bases between. Germline V gene sequence: CDR1 SGHAT, CDR2 FQNNGV. CDR3 residues: CASSRQLNNNEQFF. CDR3 bases: TGTGCCAGCAGCAGACAGCTCAACAACAATGAGCAGTTCTTC.

This clonotype was seen many times. V and J are TRBV20-1 and TRBJ2-7, with TRBD1 identical over 7 bases. J was trimmed by 2 bases and V by 5 bases; bases with no gene match: 9. The CDR3 extends over 14 amino acids. Per the germline V gene, CDR1 is DFQATT and CDR2 is SNEGSKA (reference sequence). This CDR3 reads CSAYNMQGAYEQYF. Here the CDR3 DNA reads TGCAGTGCTTATAATATGCAGGGGGCCTACGAGCAGTACTTC.

This clonotype was seen many times. The DNA of the CDR3 is TGTGCCTGGAGTCCCCGGGACAGGGGGCCGTTTGCTGAAGCTTTCTTT. This translates into CAWSPRDRGPFAEAFF. This chain links TRBV30 with TRBJ1-1, with 12 bases identical to TRBD1. CDR3 length: 16 residues. Trimming cost V 2 bases and J 6 bases; bases outside gene matches: 10. In germline, CDR1 is GTSNPN, CDR2 SVGIG (reference sequence).

This clonotype was counted many times. The chain is built from TRBV7-2 and TRBJ2-7, with D possibly being TRBD2 (6 bases). The CDR3 consists of 14 residues. The V gene's germline CDR1 is SGHTA and CDR2 FQGNSA. Trimming took off 1 base at V and 2 bases at J, with 9 bases between the two ends. CDR3 nucleotides: TGTGCCAGCAGCTTAGGGCCGGGAGCCTACGAGCAGTACTTC. Protein product: CASSLGPGAYEQYF.

In its sample, this clonotype was seen many times. The CDR3 here is CATSRGEVTDTQYF. In DNA, the CDR3 is TGTGCCACCAGCAGAGGGGAGGTCACAGATACGCAGTATTTT. This chain links TRBV15 with TRBJ2-3, with D possibly TRBD2 on 6 matching bases. The CDR3 totals 14 residues. CDR1 and CDR2 (germline): LNHNV, YYDKDF (reference sequence). V was clipped by 1 base and J by 2 bases, with 7 bases between them.

This clonotype was counted at least ten times. The J gene is TRBJ2-2, the V gene TRBV20-1, with D maybe TRBD1 (6 bases). V lost 3 bases, J lost 3 bases, and 11 bases lay in between. Germline-derived CDR1 and CDR2 are DFQATT and SNEGSKA (reference sequence). The CDR3 sequence is 14 residues long. Here the CDR3 reads CSASLTGYTGELFF. DNA of the CDR3: TGCAGTGCTAGCTTAACAGGGTACACCGGGGAGCTGTTTTTT.

In this sample, this clonotype turned up many times. The chain employs TRBV4-3 and TRBJ2-3, with no clear D. V lost 0 bases and J lost 4, with 11 bases in between. Germline CDR1 reads LGHNA; CDR2 reads YSLEER. CDR3 length: 15 amino acids. CDR3 amino acids: CASSQDPLAADTQYF. As DNA, the CDR3 is TGCGCCAGCAGCCAAGATCCTCTCGCCGCAGATACGCAGTATTTT.

In its sample, this clonotype was seen a few times. The V and J genes are TRBV28 and TRBJ2-3; 7 bases match TRBD2. The CDR3 has 18 residues. Germline values: CDR1 MDHEN, CDR2 SYDVKM. With 3 bases clipped from V and 0 bases from J, the junction kept 12 bases outside the gene matches. The CDR3 coding sequence is TGTGCCAGCAGTTTTGTTAAAACTAGCGTAACTAGCACAGATACGCAGTATTTT. Translating it yields CASSFVKTSVTSTDTQYF.

This clonotype was recorded at least ten times. J is TRBJ1-2 and V is TRBV4-2; D unresolved. The CDR3 has 16 amino acids. The germline V and J ends were trimmed by 1 base and 2 bases, with 14 bases remaining between them. Germline CDR1 is LGHNA and CDR2 is YNFKEQ. DNA for the CDR3: TGTGCCAGCAGCCAAGGGGCCTCGTTAACCAACTATGGCTACACCTTC. Encoded protein: CASSQGASLTNYGYTF.

This clonotype was counted at least ten times. The V and J genes are TRBV4-3 and TRBJ2-7, with unresolved D. This CDR3 region has 15 residues. CDR1 is LGHNA, CDR2 YSLEER, per germline. Trimming left V 0 bases short and J 0 bases short, with 9 bases between. The DNA for the CDR3 is TGCGCCAGCAGCCAAGAGGCGGTCAGCTCCTACGAGCAGTACTTC. It is translated as CASSQEAVSSYEQYF.

The chain carries TRBV9 and TRBJ2-1; no firm D call. Germline CDR1 SGDLS, CDR2 YYNGEE. The CDR3 spans 14 residues. V gave up 0 bases and J gave up 5 bases, with 9 bases separating them. CDR3 nucleotides: TGTGCCAGCAGCGTAGGAGACATACACAATGAGCAGTTCTTC. Translation gives CASSVGDIHNEQFF.

This clonotype was seen at least ten times. For the CDR3, the DNA is TGTGCCAGCAGTTTAGGGATGGAAATATATGGCTACACCTTC. Protein sequence: CASSLGMEIYGYTF. The chain employs TRBV12-3 or TRBV12-4 and TRBJ1-2; no firm D call. This CDR3 has 14 residues. Trimming shortened V by 1 base and J by 5 bases, and 11 bases separated the two germline ends.

This clonotype has a count of ten or more. The chain recombines TRBV3-1 with TRBJ2-7; 12 nucleotides line up with TRBD2. Losses at the gene ends were 3 bases for V and 6 bases for J; bases not matched to a gene: 9. Looked up from germline, CDR1 is LGHDT and CDR2 is YNNKEL (reference sequence). CDR3 length equals 16 residues. CDR3 sequence: CASSHFGLAGFGEQYF. CDR3 coding DNA: TGTGCCAGCAGCCACTTCGGACTAGCGGGATTTGGCGAGCAGTACTTC.

This clonotype came up many times. V usage is TRBV11-2 and J usage is TRBJ2-1; D gene ambiguous. The CDR3 is made up of 15 amino acids. The germline V gene has CDR1 SGHAT and CDR2 FQNNGV. The V end was cut by 1 base, the J end by 0 bases, with 7 bases between. The CDR3 coding sequence is TGTGCCAGCAGCTTAGTACCCAGCTCCTACAATGAGCAGTTCTTC. Amino acid sequence: CASSLVPSSYNEQFF.

This clonotype has at least ten counts. The chain joins TRBV4-2 to TRBJ1-4; D not resolved. The CDR3 is 14 residues long. V shed 0 bases and J shed 4 bases, with 6 bases lying between them. Germline CDR1 and CDR2: LGHNA and YNFKEQ. The CDR3 DNA reads TGTGCCAGCAGCCAAGATCAGTATAATGAAAAACTGTTTTTT. Amino acids: CASSQDQYNEKLFF.

This clonotype was observed many times. The chain links TRBV20-1 to TRBJ2-3; 10 bases align to TRBD2. The junction had 2 bases not matched to a gene; V was cut back by 4 bases and J by 4 bases. Germline CDR1 reads DFQATT; CDR2 reads SNEGSKA (reference sequence). CDR3 size: 13 residues. The CDR3 region has the DNA TGCAGTGCTACGCTAGCGGGAGCAGATACGCAGTATTTT. The encoded protein is CSATLAGADTQYF.